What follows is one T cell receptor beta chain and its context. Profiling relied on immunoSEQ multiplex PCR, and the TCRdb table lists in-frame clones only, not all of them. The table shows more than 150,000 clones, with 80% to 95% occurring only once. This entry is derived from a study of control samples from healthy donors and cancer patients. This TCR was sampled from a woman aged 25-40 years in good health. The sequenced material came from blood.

The CDR3 DNA follows: TGTGCCAGCAGCTTGGCATCGAGCTCCTACAATGAGCAGTTCTTC. Its translation: CASSLASSSYNEQFF. V and J are TRBV7-8 and TRBJ2-1; D is unresolved. Per the germline V gene, CDR1 is SGHVS and CDR2 is FQNEAQ. CDR3 length: 15 amino acids. Deletions cut 3 bases from V and 0 bases from J, with 9 bases between.